This is a list of T cell receptor beta chains from one sample in a study of regulatory T cells in long-lasting Graves disease. TCRdb fed the multiplex PCR reads into MiXCR, producing one record per CDR3 protein. The sample lists roughly 530,000 distinct CDR3 sequences, more than 15% occurring once. This sample was also put to use in a study of T cells in Graves' hyperthyroidism and ophthalmopathy.

Sequencing was performed on peripheral blood mononuclear cells (PBMCs), taken at new diagnosis, from a patient treated with antithyroid drugs. These receptor sequences come from a woman in her forties or fifties with Graves disease. The CDR3 runs from the conserved cysteine through the conserved F or W. Each record gives: V gene, D gene, clone size, CDR3 protein. D genes are given only for firm matches. The size field is filled for only some rows; it gives once, few, many or a size class.

v_call: TRBV2; d_call: .; clone_size: many; cdr3_aa: CASSRDVQNTEAFF
v_call: TRBV7-2; d_call: .; clone_size: many; cdr3_aa: CASRIQLLAGDTQYF
v_call: TRBV7-2; d_call: TRBD2; clone_size: many; cdr3_aa: CASSVGLAGGNTDTQYF
v_call: TRBV5-4; d_call: .; clone_size: .; cdr3_aa: CASSPGALPEGEQFF
v_call: TRBV10-3; d_call: .; clone_size: .; cdr3_aa: CAISGVRVSNYGYTF
v_call: TRBV6-1; d_call: TRBD2; clone_size: few; cdr3_aa: CASSPGTSSFQQYF
v_call: TRBV7-2; d_call: .; clone_size: many; cdr3_aa: CASSLAPSAGKLFF
v_call: TRBV30; d_call: .; clone_size: many; cdr3_aa: CAWRPVAGPFTEAFF
v_call: TRBV20-1; d_call: .; clone_size: many; cdr3_aa: CSARGDTEAFF
v_call: TRBV30; d_call: .; clone_size: few; cdr3_aa: CAWSRGSGYTF
v_call: TRBV9; d_call: .; clone_size: many; cdr3_aa: CASSVVASGELFF
v_call: TRBV20-1; d_call: .; clone_size: few; cdr3_aa: CSATGTGVTNEQYF
v_call: TRBV30; d_call: .; clone_size: many; cdr3_aa: CAWSRVSPATNEKLFF
v_call: TRBV6-1; d_call: .; clone_size: .; cdr3_aa: CASSPGTLRGYTF
v_call: TRBV6-5; d_call: .; clone_size: .; cdr3_aa: CASSSMPNYGYTF
v_call: TRBV5-1; d_call: .; clone_size: many; cdr3_aa: CASRGRVSHRVESTDTQYF
v_call: TRBV11-3; d_call: TRBD2; clone_size: many; cdr3_aa: CASSLDGGEYYEQYF
v_call: TRBV18; d_call: .; clone_size: many; cdr3_aa: CASSPPGVQFTDTQYF
v_call: TRBV5-1; d_call: TRBD1; clone_size: many; cdr3_aa: CASSSLDRGTEAFF
v_call: TRBV7-9; d_call: .; clone_size: few; cdr3_aa: CASSRLGPGETQYF
v_call: TRBV6-1; d_call: .; clone_size: many; cdr3_aa: CASSLPIGVPRPGELFF
v_call: TRBV7-9; d_call: .; clone_size: few; cdr3_aa: CASSRGVDGANVLTF
v_call: TRBV14; d_call: TRBD1; clone_size: .; cdr3_aa: CASSQDRRTGGGGYTF
v_call: TRBV29-1; d_call: TRBD1; clone_size: .; cdr3_aa: CSACPRDSSNTGELFF
v_call: TRBV5-1; d_call: TRBD2; clone_size: many; cdr3_aa: CASSLADTGELFF
v_call: TRBV4-1; d_call: .; clone_size: .; cdr3_aa: CASSSVGQGRHEQFF
v_call: TRBV3-1; d_call: .; clone_size: many; cdr3_aa: CASSHMLNTEAFF
v_call: TRBV7-3; d_call: TRBD2; clone_size: .; cdr3_aa: CASSPGGAGGIYEQYF
v_call: TRBV10-3; d_call: TRBD1; clone_size: many; cdr3_aa: CAIGTGGESNQPQHF
v_call: TRBV6-5; d_call: TRBD2; clone_size: few; cdr3_aa: CASSSGRDEQYF
v_call: TRBV7-9; d_call: .; clone_size: many; cdr3_aa: CASSRFGGAGTEAFF
v_call: TRBV12-3/TRBV12-4; d_call: .; clone_size: .; cdr3_aa: CASSFYRDTEAFF
v_call: TRBV6-1; d_call: .; clone_size: many; cdr3_aa: CASELGDTDTQYF
v_call: TRBV10-2; d_call: TRBD1; clone_size: .; cdr3_aa: CASSGDRNTEASF
v_call: TRBV4-2; d_call: TRBD1; clone_size: few; cdr3_aa: CASSPWTGGSGNTIYF
v_call: TRBV7-6; d_call: .; clone_size: .; cdr3_aa: CASSFTLAYEQYF
v_call: TRBV20-1; d_call: .; clone_size: few; cdr3_aa: CGALGPGAEKLFF
v_call: TRBV20-1; d_call: TRBD1; clone_size: many; cdr3_aa: CSARDRGQILSNQPQHF
v_call: TRBV6-9; d_call: TRBD2; clone_size: .; cdr3_aa: CASSYYGGGANNEQFF
v_call: TRBV10-3; d_call: TRBD2; clone_size: many; cdr3_aa: CAIKGGGKETQYF
v_call: TRBV4-1; d_call: .; clone_size: few; cdr3_aa: CASTAQSGNYGYTF
v_call: TRBV3-1; d_call: .; clone_size: .; cdr3_aa: CASSLNRDF
v_call: TRBV28; d_call: TRBD2; clone_size: many; cdr3_aa: CAASGYTDTQYF
v_call: TRBV20-1; d_call: .; clone_size: few; cdr3_aa: CSATPGFSGTEAFF
v_call: TRBV6-1; d_call: .; clone_size: .; cdr3_aa: CASILVEAFF
v_call: TRBV14; d_call: TRBD1; clone_size: .; cdr3_aa: CASAAGTATEAFF
v_call: TRBV9; d_call: .; clone_size: few; cdr3_aa: CASSGTYNTEAFF
v_call: TRBV30; d_call: TRBD1; clone_size: many; cdr3_aa: CAWTPTGTAYSPLHF
v_call: TRBV4-2; d_call: TRBD2; clone_size: .; cdr3_aa: CASSQEAGLNTGELFF
v_call: TRBV5-1; d_call: .; clone_size: .; cdr3_aa: CASSPGSTNEKLFF
v_call: TRBV6-1; d_call: .; clone_size: few; cdr3_aa: CASSKQDGEKLFF
v_call: TRBV6-1; d_call: .; clone_size: many; cdr3_aa: CASSERSRNTEAFF
v_call: TRBV11-2; d_call: .; clone_size: many; cdr3_aa: CASSGGAGKNIQYF
v_call: TRBV5-1; d_call: .; clone_size: .; cdr3_aa: CASSLVAGSEKLFF
v_call: TRBV19; d_call: .; clone_size: few; cdr3_aa: CASSIGLSTYEQYF